This TCR beta chain originates from a study of T-cell reconstitution after alpha-beta-depleted transplantation in children. Overall study results and limits: The study traced high day-60 TCRbeta diversity in some patients to surviving recipient T cells and thymic progenitors. T-cell numbers and diversity, one year after transplant, stemmed largely from T cells that were newly produced. Several hundred expanded graft clones reportedly gave rise to the alpha-beta T cells present about two months after transplant.

This clonotype was seen a handful of times. The target antigen is unknown. V gave up 3 bases and J gave up 2 bases, with 14 bases separating them. CDR3 size: 15 residues. CDR1 SGDLS and CDR2 YYNGEE come from the germline V gene. Preparation of the TCRbeta library was carried out with unique molecular identifiers. MiXCR, applied by TCRdb to the PCR reads, yields one record per CDR3 protein. The sample yields about 610,000 distinct CDR3 sequences, about a quarter seen once. The chain combines TRBV9 with TRBJ2-5; tentatively, D is TRBD2 (5 bases). This receptor was obtained from a boy under two years old with Wiskott-Aldrich syndrome, due to receive a stem cell transplant. The specimen comprised PBMCs, sampled before TCRalphabeta/CD19-depleted stem cell transplant. The CDR3 DNA is TGTGCCAGCAGCGACAGTGGGCAGCGGCAAGAGACCCAGTACTTC. Its translation: CASSDSGQRQETQYF.